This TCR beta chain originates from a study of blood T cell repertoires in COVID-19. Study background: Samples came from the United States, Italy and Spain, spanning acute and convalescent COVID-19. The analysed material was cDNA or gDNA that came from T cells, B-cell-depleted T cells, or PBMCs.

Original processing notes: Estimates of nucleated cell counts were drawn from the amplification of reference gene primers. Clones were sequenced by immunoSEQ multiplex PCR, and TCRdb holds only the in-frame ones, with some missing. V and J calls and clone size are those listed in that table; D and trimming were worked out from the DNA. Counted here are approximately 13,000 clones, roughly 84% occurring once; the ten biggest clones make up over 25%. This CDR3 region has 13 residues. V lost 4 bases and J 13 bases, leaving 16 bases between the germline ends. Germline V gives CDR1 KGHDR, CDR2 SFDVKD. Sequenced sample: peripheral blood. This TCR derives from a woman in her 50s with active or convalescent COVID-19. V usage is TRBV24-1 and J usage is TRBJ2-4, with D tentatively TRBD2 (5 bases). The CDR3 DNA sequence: TGTGCCACCAGTGACGATCGTTTCTCGGGGCAGTACTTC. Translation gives CATSDDRFSGQYF.